Following are 9 T cell receptor beta chains from one sample sequenced in a study of T cell responses to AZD1222 COVID-19 vaccine. Generated by immunoSEQ multiplex PCR, the TCRdb table keeps only in-frame clones and is missing some. The sample has fewer than 150,000 clones; approximately 94% are singletons. This material consisted of peripheral blood, taken on day 0 of AZD1222 vaccination. The source is an adult in good health.

The chain carries TRBV21-1 and TRBJ2-5; the D call in the table, TRBD1, was not verified against the DNA. TRBV21-1 represents a pseudogene. There are 16 residues in the CDR3. This chain's CDR3 is CASSKVWTGCGETQYF. The CDR3 DNA is TGTGCCAGCAGCAAAGTTTGGACAGGGTGCGGAGAGACCCAGTACTTC.

The chain is built from TRBV3-1 (or the pseudogene TRBV3-2) and TRBJ2-7; D is undetermined. The CDR3 is 11 amino acids. The germline V gene encodes CDR1 LGHDT and CDR2 YNNKEL (reference sequence). V gave up 1 base and J gave up 5 bases, with 3 bases separating them. In nucleotides, the CDR3 is TGTGCCAGCAGCCAAGCACACGAGCAGTACTTC. Translation gives CASSQAHEQYF.

This chain connects TRBV6-1 to TRBJ1-5; D remains unclear. Germline CDR1 MNHNS, CDR2 SASEGT. V gave up 2 bases and J gave up 5 bases, with 4 bases separating them. The length of the CDR3 is 12 residues. The CDR3: CASSEPYQPQHF. The CDR3 DNA sequence: TGTGCCAGCAGTGAACCCTATCAGCCCCAGCATTTT.

The rearrangement joins TRBV11-2 to TRBJ2-2; 9 nucleotides agree with TRBD2. CDR3 length: 16 residues. The V segment lost 5 bases and the J segment 6 bases; nucleotides outside the gene matches: 10. CDR1 SGHAT and CDR2 FQNNGV come from the germline V gene. CDR3 sequence (DNA): TGTGCCAGCAGCCACATAGCGGGAGATATCCCCGGGGAGCTGTTTTTT. Amino acid sequence: CASSHIAGDIPGELFF.

The V and J genes are TRBV3-1 (or the pseudogene TRBV3-2) and TRBJ1-5; D not resolved. CDR3 length: 14 amino acids. Germline-derived CDR1 and CDR2 are LGHDT and YNNKEL (reference sequence). V lost 4 bases, J lost 5 bases, and 12 bases lay in between. As DNA, the CDR3 is TGTGCCAGCAGCCTCCGCTCTGGCGATCAGCCCCAGCATTTT. It is translated as CASSLRSGDQPQHF.

This chain connects TRBV7-2 to TRBJ2-6; D unresolved. The ends were cut back, 2 bases at V and 0 bases at J, with 5 bases in the middle. This CDR3 comprises 15 residues. The germline V gene encodes CDR1 SGHTA and CDR2 FQGNSA. The CDR3, as DNA: TGTGCCAGCAGCTTATACGGCTCTGGGGCCAACGTCCTGACTTTC. Protein sequence: CASSLYGSGANVLTF. Combining the CDR3 with reference TRBV7-2 and TRBJ2-6 gives the whole variable domain GAGVSQSPSNKVTEKGKDVELRCDPISGHTALYWYRQSLGQGLEFLIYFQGNSAPDKSGLPSDRFSAERTGGSVSTLTIQRTQQEDSAVYLCASSLYGSGANVLTFGAGSRLTVL.

This clone showed up just once. The chain joins TRBV5-5 to TRBJ2-5, with 9 bases that match TRBD2. V lost 0 bases and J lost 2; bases outside the gene matches: 5. Germline-derived CDR1 and CDR2 are SGHKS and YYEKEE (reference sequence). The CDR3 extends over 16 amino acids. CDR3 amino acids: CASSLELAGAQETQYF. The DNA of the CDR3 is TGTGCCAGCAGCTTGGAGTTAGCGGGAGCACAAGAGACCCAGTACTTC.

The chain employs TRBV7-9 and TRBJ2-7; D call uncertain. V was trimmed by 3 bases and J by 6 bases, leaving 12 bases between them. The germline V gene encodes CDR1 SEHNR and CDR2 FQNEAQ (reference sequence). The CDR3 length is 13 residues. CDR3 loop: CASSFNGRGEQYF. In DNA, the CDR3 is TGTGCCAGCAGCTTCAACGGGCGTGGCGAGCAGTACTTC.

This chain connects TRBV5-6 to TRBJ2-1; 9 positions agree with TRBD1. CDR3 size: 15 residues. The junction had 9 bases not matched to a gene; V was cut back by 4 bases and J by 7 bases. Germline V gives CDR1 SGHDT, CDR2 YYEEEE. CDR3 in amino acids: CASSIPGQGTNEQFF. The CDR3 coding sequence is TGTGCCAGCAGCATCCCGGGACAGGGCACTAATGAGCAGTTCTTC.